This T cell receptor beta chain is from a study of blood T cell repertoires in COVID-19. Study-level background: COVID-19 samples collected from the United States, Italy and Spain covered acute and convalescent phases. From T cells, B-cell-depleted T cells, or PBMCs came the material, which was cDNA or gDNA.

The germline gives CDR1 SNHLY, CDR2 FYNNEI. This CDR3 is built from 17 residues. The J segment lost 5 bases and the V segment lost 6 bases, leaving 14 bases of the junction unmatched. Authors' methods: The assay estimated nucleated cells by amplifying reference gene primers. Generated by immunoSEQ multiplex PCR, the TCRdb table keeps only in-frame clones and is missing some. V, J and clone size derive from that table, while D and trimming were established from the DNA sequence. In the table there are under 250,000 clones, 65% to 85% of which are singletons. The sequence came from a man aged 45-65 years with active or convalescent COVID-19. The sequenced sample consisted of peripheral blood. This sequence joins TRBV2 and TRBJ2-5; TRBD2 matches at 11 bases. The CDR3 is CASRDLIAGGPGETQYF. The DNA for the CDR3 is TGTGCCAGCAGGGATCTGATAGCGGGGGGGCCGGGGGAGACCCAGTACTTC.